The 6 T cell receptor beta chains reported below all come from one sample, sequenced in a study of blood T cell repertoires in COVID-19. Sequencing used immunoSEQ multiplex PCR; TCRdb keeps in-frame clones, though not all of them. The sample holds 180,000 or so clones, about 80% seen once. Sequenced material: peripheral blood. These receptor sequences come from a human donor with acute or convalescent COVID-19. The donor label of this sample is uncertain.

CDR3 sequence reads: CASRQDRRNQPQHF. CDR3 bases: TGTGCCAGCAGGCAAGACAGACGCAATCAGCCCCAGCATTTT. The chain has TRBV5-6 and TRBJ1-5; TRBD1 is a possible D gene (5 bases). This CDR3 comprises 14 residues. Germline assignment: CDR1 SGHDT and CDR2 YYEEEE. V gave up 5 bases and J gave up 2 bases, with 11 bases separating them. Looking up the rest from reference TRBV5-6 and TRBJ1-5 gives the full variable domain: DAGVTQSPTHLIKTRGQQVTLRCSPKSGHDTVSWYQQALGQGPQFIFQYYEEEERQRGNFPDRFSGHQFPNYSSELNVNALLLGDSALYLCASRQDRRNQPQHFGDGTRLSIL.

The sample holds one count of this clone. The rearrangement links TRBV27 to TRBJ1-5, with 9 nucleotides matching TRBD1. Germline V gene lookup returns CDR1 MNHEY and CDR2 SMNVEV (reference sequence). J lost 8 bases, V lost 2 bases, and 13 bases had no gene match. The CDR3 sequence is 17 residues long. The CDR3 protein is CASSLRTGAQGDKPQHF. The CDR3 DNA reads as TGTGCCAGCAGTTTAAGGACAGGGGCCCAGGGGGACAAGCCCCAGCATTTT.

The chain has TRBV27 and TRBJ2-1, with 7 nucleotides matching TRBD2. CDR1 is MNHEY, CDR2 SMNVEV, per germline (reference sequence). The J segment lost 0 bases and the V segment lost 5 bases, leaving 4 bases of the junction unmatched. The CDR3 covers 15 residues. The CDR3 DNA reads TGTGCCAGCAGTCCAAGCGGGGTCTCCTACAATGAGCAGTTCTTC. Protein: CASSPSGVSYNEQFF.

The J gene is TRBJ1-1, the V gene TRBV19, with 10 bases aligning to TRBD1. The germline CDR1 and CDR2 sequences are LNHDA and SQIVND (reference sequence). The trim removed 4 bases at V and 3 bases at J, leaving 5 bases unmatched. This CDR3 has 15 amino acids. The CDR3 nucleotides read TGTGCCAGTAGTAGACAGGGGGCGCCGGACACTGAAGCTTTCTTT. Translated, it gives CASSRQGAPDTEAFF.

This chain links TRBV30 with TRBJ2-7, with 7 bases identical to TRBD2. The CDR3 runs to 15 residues. Germline V lookup: CDR1 GTSNPN, CDR2 SVGIG (reference sequence). V shed 0 bases and J 0 bases; nucleotides not matched to a gene: 5. CDR3 in amino acids: CAWSVGGSVSYEQYF. The CDR3 DNA sequence: TGTGCCTGGAGTGTTGGCGGGAGCGTCTCCTACGAGCAGTACTTC. Based on the CDR3 plus reference TRBV30 and TRBJ2-7, the full variable domain is SQTIHQWPATLVQPVGSPLSLECTVEGTSNPNLYWYRQAAGRGLQLLFYSVGIGQISSEVPQNLSASRPQDRQFILSSKKLLLSDSGFYLCAWSVGGSVSYEQYFGPGTRLTVT.

The chain joins TRBV19 to TRBJ2-3; 10 nucleotides agree with TRBD2. The J segment lost 5 bases and the V segment lost 3 bases, leaving 8 bases of the junction unmatched. Germline loops: CDR1 LNHDA, CDR2 SQIVND (reference sequence). This CDR3 spans 16 amino acids. The CDR3 bases are TGTGCCAGTAGTATCCTCGAAGCGGGAGGGTTAGATACGCAGTATTTT. Translation: CASSILEAGGLDTQYF. The variable domain in full, with the rest retrieved from reference TRBV19 and TRBJ2-3, is DGGITQSPKYLFRKEGQNVTLSCEQNLNHDAMYWYRQDPGQGLRLIYYSQIVNDFQKGDIAEGYSVSREKKESFPLTVTSAQKNPTAFYLCASSILEAGGLDTQYFGPGTRLTVL.